The rows below give T cell receptor beta chains drawn from one sample of a study of T cell responses to AZD1222 COVID-19 vaccine. Sequencing used immunoSEQ multiplex PCR; TCRdb keeps in-frame clones, though not all of them. The table includes over 150,000 clones, around nine tenths detected once. The sequences come from peripheral blood, collected 28 days after the second AZD1222 dose. The origin of the receptors is an adult who received the AZD1222 COVID-19 vaccine. CDR3s include the opening cysteine and the closing phenylalanine or tryptophan. D genes are given only for firm matches. Not all rows give a size; the values are once, few, many and, for expanded clones, a class.

clone_size j_call d_call v_call cdr3_aa cdr3_nt
NA TRBJ1-4 NA TRBV27 CASSPRAAPTTNEKLFF TGTGCCAGCAGTCCCCGCGCAGCGCCGACAACGAATGAAAAACTGTTTTTT
few TRBJ2-3 TRBD2 TRBV11-1 CASSLVAGGPTDTQYF TGTGCCAGCAGCTTAGTGGCGGGGGGGCCCACAGATACGCAGTATTTT
NA TRBJ1-2 TRBD1 TRBV7-2 CASSFPPGQGKGYTF TGTGCCAGCAGCTTTCCTCCGGGACAGGGTAAAGGCTACACCTTC
NA TRBJ2-7 NA TRBV6-2/TRBV6-3 CASSYSELGEQYF TGTGCCAGCAGTTACTCGGAGTTGGGAGAGCAGTACTTC
NA TRBJ1-5 TRBD1 TRBV6-6 CASGGTGNQPQHF TGTGCCAGCGGAGGGACAGGTAATCAGCCCCAGCATTTT
few TRBJ2-5 NA TRBV11-3 CASSLEAQETQYF TGTGCCAGCAGCTTGGAAGCTCAAGAGACCCAGTACTTC
NA TRBJ1-4 TRBD1 TRBV5-1 CASSRDRGANEKLFF TGCGCCAGCAGCAGGGACAGGGGGGCTAATGAAAAACTGTTTTTT
NA TRBJ2-1 NA TRBV12-3/TRBV12-4 CASSLSGLKQFF TGTGCCAGCAGTTTATCGGGGCTAAAGCAGTTCTTC
NA TRBJ2-5 TRBD1 TRBV7-9 CASSLGALDRGREETQYF TGTGCCAGCAGCTTGGGGGCATTGGACAGGGGGCGTGAGGAGACCCAGTACTTC
NA TRBJ2-3 NA TRBV19 CASSMVNTDTQYF TGTGCCAGTAGTATGGTTAACACAGATACGCAGTATTTT
NA TRBJ2-7 TRBD1 TRBV12-3/TRBV12-4 CATAGTVYTEQYF TGTGCCACCGCCGGGACAGTTTACACCGAGCAGTACTTC
NA TRBJ1-4 NA TRBV28 CASSSRRGEEKLFF TGTGCCAGCAGTTCCCGTCGGGGAGAGGAAAAACTGTTTTTT
NA TRBJ1-2 NA TRBV6-1 CASSEGRRTNYGYTF TGTGCCAGCAGTGAAGGGCGCAGGACTAACTATGGCTACACCTTC
NA TRBJ2-2 TRBD2 TRBV7-6 CASSLALAGRALTGELFF TGTGCCAGCAGCTTAGCGCTAGCGGGTAGGGCGCTAACCGGGGAGCTGTTTTTT
NA TRBJ2-5 NA TRBV12-3/TRBV12-4 CASTRQPQETQYF TGTGCCAGCACCAGACAGCCCCAAGAGACCCAGTACTTC
NA TRBJ2-1 TRBD2 TRBV3-1/TRBV3-2 CASRPGLAGHYEQFF TGTGCCAGCAGACCAGGGCTAGCGGGGCACTATGAGCAGTTCTTC
NA TRBJ2-1 NA TRBV10-3 CAISGQGESSYNEQFF TGTGCCATCAGTGGGCAGGGCGAAAGCTCCTACAATGAGCAGTTCTTC